This TCR beta chain was captured in a study of shared clonotypes between healthy human individuals. Turning to the study itself: With ages of 18 to 49, the donors were a couple of women and a few men. Study-level results: Estimated clonotype richness was generally higher in naive than memory subsets.

V was shortened by 4 bases and J by 10 bases, with 18 bases between the two germline ends. CDR3 length equals 15 residues. The germline V gene encodes CDR1 SGDLS and CDR2 YYNGEE. As for this clone: The antigen is unknown.

Profiling relied on immunoSEQ multiplex PCR, and the TCRdb table lists in-frame clones only, not all of them. The sample records millions of clones, about 92% being singletons. The sample comprised naive CD4+ T cells sorted from blood. The subset denotes: CD45RA+ positively selected. This chain joins TRBV9 and TRBJ1-6; D possibly corresponds to TRBD1 (5 bases). This TCR was sampled from a young man in good health. CDR3 nucleotides: TGTGCCAGCAGCCCCCTGGGGCGGGAACAATCACCCCTCCACTTT. Protein product: CASSPLGREQSPLHF.